A single sample is the source of the 31 T cell receptor beta chains below, sequenced in a study of pediatric ulcerative colitis. One to two pinch biopsies were taken from the rectum during colonoscopy. Some clones are missing from TCRdb's copy, which holds only in-frame ones; the method was immunoSEQ multiplex PCR. The sample has tens of thousands of clones, roughly 70% seen once. The sequencing input was gut tissue. The receptor set was obtained from a boy aged 10-17 years with severe ulcerative colitis.

This clone was seen only once. The V and J genes are TRBV21-1 and TRBJ2-7; the table's TRBD1 call for D was not verified on the DNA. TRBV21-1 is flagged as a pseudogene. The CDR3 totals 15 residues. CDR3 amino acids: CASSNDDRESYEQYF. The DNA of the CDR3 is TGTGCCAGCAGCAATGACGACAGGGAGTCCTACGAGCAGTACTTC.

V usage is TRBV15 and J usage is TRBJ1-3; D unclear. V gave up 0 bases and J gave up 0 bases, with 9 bases separating them. The germline CDR1 and CDR2 sequences are LNHNV and YYDKDF (reference sequence). The CDR3 sequence is 16 residues long. CDR3 loop: CATSRDLGNSGNTIYF. Written as DNA, the CDR3 is TGTGCCACCAGCAGAGATTTGGGTAACTCTGGAAACACCATATATTTT.

The chain couples TRBV7-2 to TRBJ2-7; 7 nucleotides agree with TRBD2. Germline trimming cut 3 bases from V and 5 bases from J; bases unmatched to any gene: 7. The CDR3 is made up of 14 amino acids. Per the germline V gene, CDR1 is SGHTA and CDR2 is FQGNSA. CDR3 sequence reads: CASSFQWGGDEQYF. The CDR3 nucleotides read TGTGCCAGCAGCTTCCAGTGGGGGGGTGACGAGCAGTACTTC.

The gene calls are TRBV5-1 and TRBJ2-7, with TRBD1 matching over 9 bases. After removal of 2 bases from V and 4 bases from J, the junction contained 10 bases not matched to a gene. The germline CDR1 and CDR2 sequences are SGHRS and YFSETQ. CDR3 length equals 16 residues. The CDR3 nucleotides read TGCGCCAGCAGCTTAGAACCGACAGGGGGTGGATACGAGCAGTACTTC. Residues: CASSLEPTGGGYEQYF. Full variable domain (missing parts from reference TRBV5-1 and TRBJ2-7): KAGVTQTPRYLIKTRGQQVTLSCSPISGHRSVSWYQQTPGQGLQFLFEYFSETQRNKGNFPGRFSGRQFSNSRSEMNVSTLELGDSALYLCASSLEPTGGGYEQYFGPGTRLTVT.

This clone was seen once. CDR3 loop: CASSSQTGNIQYF. The CDR3 DNA follows: TGTGCCAGCAGCTCACAGACGGGAAACATTCAGTACTTC. The J gene is TRBJ2-4, the V gene TRBV7-2; D unclear. Germline V lookup: CDR1 SGHTA, CDR2 FQGNSA. The CDR3 sequence is 13 residues long. Trimming took off 4 bases at V and 6 bases at J, with 10 bases between the two ends. Looking up the rest from reference TRBV7-2 and TRBJ2-4 gives the full variable domain: GAGVSQSPSNKVTEKGKDVELRCDPISGHTALYWYRQSLGQGLEFLIYFQGNSAPDKSGLPSDRFSAERTGGSVSTLTIQRTQQEDSAVYLCASSSQTGNIQYFGAGTRLSVL.

The chain combines TRBV7-6 with TRBJ1-4; D is unresolved. With 0 bases removed from V and 7 bases from J, the gap between germline ends came to 15 bases. Germline CDR1 is SGHVS and CDR2 is FNYEAQ. The CDR3 has 16 residues. The CDR3 DNA is TGTGCCAGCAGCTTAGCGCCTGGGAAGGCCAGTGAAAAACTGTTTTTT. Protein product: CASSLAPGKASEKLFF.

The chain uses TRBV9 and TRBJ2-1; D is unclear. V was shortened by 3 bases and J by 5 bases, with 15 bases between the two germline ends. Germline V lookup: CDR1 SGDLS, CDR2 YYNGEE. The CDR3 is made up of 15 amino acids. CDR3 in amino acids: CASSAVGHMNNEQFF. The DNA for the CDR3 is TGTGCCAGCAGCGCCGTCGGGCACATGAACAATGAGCAGTTCTTC.

The V call is TRBV18, the J call TRBJ2-7; 7 bases match TRBD1. In germline, CDR1 is KGHSH, CDR2 LQKENI. Losses at the gene ends were 5 bases for V and 2 bases for J; bases not matched to a gene: 9. The CDR3 sequence is 15 residues long. This chain's CDR3 is CASSFGQASAYEQYF. CDR3 sequence (DNA): TGTGCCAGCTCATTTGGACAGGCCAGTGCCTACGAGCAGTACTTC.

The rearrangement uses TRBV2 and TRBJ1-2; TRBD1 might be the D (6 bases). CDR1 and CDR2 from the germline V gene are SNHLY and FYNNEI. Deletions cut 7 bases from V and 7 bases from J, with 19 bases between. CDR3 length: 14 amino acids. This chain's CDR3 is CASTPRGVGGGYTF. CDR3 nucleotides: TGTGCCAGCACCCCGAGGGGGGTTGGCGGTGGCTACACCTTC. Variable domain in full (rest from reference TRBV2 and TRBJ1-2): EPEVTQTPSHQVTQMGQEVILRCVPISNHLYFYWYRQILGQKVEFLVSFYNNEISEKSEIFDDQFSVERPDGSNFTLKIRSTKLEDSAMYFCASTPRGVGGGYTFGSGTRLTVV.

CDR3 protein: CASSSQKTRFGPTEAFF. The DNA of the CDR3 is TGTGCCAGTAGTAGCCAAAAGACACGATTTGGTCCAACTGAAGCTTTCTTT. This chain joins TRBV19 and TRBJ1-1; no clear D. This CDR3 region has 17 residues. Germline lookup yields CDR1 LNHDA and CDR2 SQIVND (reference sequence). V was trimmed by 4 bases and J by 5 bases, leaving 23 bases between them.

There are a few counts of this clone. The gene calls are TRBV19 and TRBJ1-5; tentative D call: TRBD1 (5 bases). V gave up 3 bases and J gave up 2 bases, with 11 bases separating them. This CDR3 is built from 15 residues. Germline CDR1 LNHDA, CDR2 SQIVND (reference sequence). The CDR3 nucleotides read TGTGCCAGTAGTATGGCGGGGACTGGCAATCAGCCCCAGCATTTT. Translating it yields CASSMAGTGNQPQHF. The whole variable domain, remainder taken from reference TRBV19 and TRBJ1-5, is DGGITQSPKYLFRKEGQNVTLSCEQNLNHDAMYWYRQDPGQGLRLIYYSQIVNDFQKGDIAEGYSVSREKKESFPLTVTSAQKNPTAFYLCASSMAGTGNQPQHFGDGTRLSIL.

This sequence joins TRBV27 and TRBJ1-6; no clear D. The V and J ends lost 2 bases and 7 bases respectively, with 9 bases between them. The germline CDR1 and CDR2 sequences are MNHEY and SMNVEV (reference sequence). The CDR3 totals 14 residues. CDR3 coding DNA: TGTGCCAGCAGTTTACTTGGTGTCAATTCACCCCTCCACTTT. Amino acids: CASSLLGVNSPLHF.

The V gene is TRBV27, the J gene TRBJ1-2; tentatively, D is TRBD1 (5 bases). Germline-derived CDR1 and CDR2 are MNHEY and SMNVEV (reference sequence). Between the trimmed V and J ends, which lost 2 bases and 6 bases, there was a span of 16 bases. CDR3 size: 15 residues. CDR3 region: CASSLTIGVRHGYTF. The CDR3 bases are TGTGCCAGCAGTTTAACTATAGGGGTACGGCATGGCTACACCTTC.

V and J are TRBV11-3 and TRBJ2-1, with TRBD1 as a possible D gene (6 bases). Germline V lookup: CDR1 SGHNT, CDR2 YENEEA. CDR3 length: 13 amino acids. Trimming stripped 6 bases from V and 8 bases from J, with 14 bases between. CDR3 sequence: CASSPGVNYEQFF. CDR3 bases: TGTGCCAGCAGTCCAGGGGTGAACTATGAGCAGTTCTTC.

The chain couples TRBV15 to TRBJ1-4; D is unclear. V was shortened by 5 bases and J by 0 bases, with 10 bases between the two germline ends. Per germline, CDR1 LNHNV and CDR2 YYDKDF (reference sequence). The CDR3 is 15 residues long. CDR3 loop: CATSVAGATNEKLFF. The CDR3 nucleotides are TGTGCCACCAGCGTAGCGGGAGCAACTAATGAAAAACTGTTTTTT.

The V and J genes are TRBV5-1 and TRBJ2-5; 10 bases line up with TRBD2. The germline V gene has CDR1 SGHRS and CDR2 YFSETQ. The ends lost 5 bases at V and 5 bases at J; junction bases unmatched: 6. The length of the CDR3 is 14 residues. The chain's CDR3 is CASRAGGQEETQYF. The CDR3 coding sequence is TGCGCCAGCAGAGCGGGGGGGCAAGAGGAGACCCAGTACTTC.

This clone was observed once. The rearrangement uses TRBV5-1 and TRBJ2-5; unclear D gene. The CDR3 is 16 residues long. V was cut by 0 bases and J by 2 bases, with 14 bases left in between. Germline V gene data show CDR1 as SGHRS and CDR2 as YFSETQ. CDR3 sequence reads: CASSLGSRSDQETQYF. The CDR3 coding sequence is TGCGCCAGCAGCTTGGGTAGTAGGTCCGATCAAGAGACCCAGTACTTC. The full variable domain, completed using reference TRBV5-1 and TRBJ2-5, is KAGVTQTPRYLIKTRGQQVTLSCSPISGHRSVSWYQQTPGQGLQFLFEYFSETQRNKGNFPGRFSGRQFSNSRSEMNVSTLELGDSALYLCASSLGSRSDQETQYFGPGTRLLVL.

This clone is medium-sized by share. This sequence joins TRBV1 and TRBJ2-1; the table names TRBD2, a call not compared with the DNA. TRBV1 is annotated as a pseudogene. The CDR3 is 16 amino acids. The DNA of the CDR3 is TGCACCAGCAGTCCGACCGGGAGACCATGGTACAATGAGCAGTTCTTC. Its protein product is CTSSPTGRPWYNEQFF.

The genes are TRBV2 and TRBJ1-2; 8 positions agree with TRBD1. The germline V gene has CDR1 SNHLY and CDR2 FYNNEI. J gave up 4 bases and V 6 bases, and 4 bases lay outside the gene matches. CDR3 length equals 13 residues. For the CDR3, the DNA is TGTGCCAGCAGGATAGGGACAGGCTATGGCTACACCTTC. Amino acids: CASRIGTGYGYTF.

The V and J genes are TRBV5-1 and TRBJ2-1, with 10 positions matching TRBD2. CDR1 and CDR2 from the germline V gene are SGHRS and YFSETQ. This CDR3 spans 15 amino acids. With V trimmed by 0 bases and J by 4 bases, 1 base remained unmatched. CDR3 amino acids: CASSLELAGYNEQFF. The CDR3 bases are TGCGCCAGCAGCTTGGAACTAGCGGGATACAATGAGCAGTTCTTC.

The gene calls are TRBV6-1 and TRBJ1-4; no clear D. V lost 1 base and J 5 bases, leaving 8 bases between the germline ends. CDR1 and CDR2 (germline): MNHNS, SASEGT. This CDR3 region has 14 residues. CDR3 in DNA: TGTGCCAGCAGTGAAGTCGGCAGAAATGAAAAACTGTTTTTT. Translating gives CASSEVGRNEKLFF.

Only a few counts were recorded for this clone. This chain uses TRBV7-6 with TRBJ2-1; 7 bases match TRBD1. Germline V gene sequence: CDR1 SGHVS, CDR2 FNYEAQ. The CDR3 is made up of 14 amino acids. With V trimmed by 1 base and J by 7 bases, 4 bases remained unmatched. CDR3 loop: CASSLDPQGNEQFF. CDR3 DNA sequence: TGTGCCAGCAGCTTAGACCCACAGGGGAATGAGCAGTTCTTC.

CDR3 amino acids: CASSFTGTVSLMNTEAFF. CDR3 in DNA: TGCGCCAGCAGCTTTACCGGGACAGTAAGTCTCATGAACACTGAAGCTTTCTTT. This chain links TRBV5-1 with TRBJ1-1; 7 nucleotides agree with TRBD1. The CDR3 has 18 amino acids. Germline V gives CDR1 SGHRS, CDR2 YFSETQ. V dropped 2 bases and J dropped 0; count of bases not matched to a gene: 13.

This rearrangement joins TRBV5-1 to TRBJ2-3; either TRBD1 or TRBD2 may supply D (5 bases each). The CDR3 runs to 15 residues. V dropped 5 bases and J dropped 1 base, with 14 bases sitting between them. Germline assignment: CDR1 SGHRS and CDR2 YFSETQ. DNA of the CDR3: TGCGCCAGCAGGCGCTTAGTGGGGGGCACAGATACGCAGTATTTT. Its translation: CASRRLVGGTDTQYF. The entire variable domain, with the rest obtained from reference TRBV5-1 and TRBJ2-3, is as follows: KAGVTQTPRYLIKTRGQQVTLSCSPISGHRSVSWYQQTPGQGLQFLFEYFSETQRNKGNFPGRFSGRQFSNSRSEMNVSTLELGDSALYLCASRRLVGGTDTQYFGPGTRLTVL.

The J gene is TRBJ2-7, the V gene TRBV15, with a weak D call TRBD1 (5 bases). Trimming removed 0 bases from V and 3 bases from J, with 9 bases in between. Germline V gene lookup returns CDR1 LNHNV and CDR2 YYDKDF (reference sequence). There are 14 residues in the CDR3. The CDR3 reads CATSRDQGGYEQYF. The CDR3 bases are TGTGCCACCAGCAGAGATCAGGGCGGCTACGAGCAGTACTTC.

The rearrangement links TRBV6-6 to TRBJ1-2; unclear D gene. V was clipped by 5 bases and J by 1 base, with 8 bases between them. Germline lookup yields CDR1 MNHNY and CDR2 SVGAGI (reference sequence). There are 13 residues in the CDR3. The CDR3 sequence: CASSPQYNYGYTF. For the CDR3, the DNA is TGTGCCAGCAGTCCCCAGTATAACTATGGCTACACCTTC.

The chain couples TRBV4-1 to TRBJ1-5; D is possibly TRBD1 (6 bases). The length of the CDR3 is 14 residues. V was shortened by 0 bases and J by 6 bases, with 9 bases between the two germline ends. Per germline, CDR1 MGHRA and CDR2 YSYEKL. The CDR3 here is CASSQEGALQPQHF. As DNA, the CDR3 is TGCGCCAGCAGCCAAGAGGGGGCTCTTCAGCCCCAGCATTTT.

V is TRBV27 and J is TRBJ1-2; no definite D call. CDR3 length: 15 amino acids. The V end lost 0 bases, the J end lost 5 bases, and 13 bases lay between the germline ends. Per the germline V gene, CDR1 is MNHEY and CDR2 is SMNVEV (reference sequence). This chain's CDR3 is CASSLSVGSVYGYTF. For the CDR3, the DNA is TGTGCCAGCAGTTTATCAGTCGGGAGTGTATATGGCTACACCTTC.

The rearrangement joins TRBV5-1 to TRBJ1-3; 9 positions agree with TRBD1. The V and J ends lost 4 bases and 7 bases, in that order; junction bases with no gene match: 9. The germline CDR1 and CDR2 sequences are SGHRS and YFSETQ. CDR3 length: 15 residues. The chain's CDR3 is CASSLPGQGRNTIYF. The CDR3 DNA sequence: TGCGCCAGCAGCCTACCGGGACAGGGTCGGAACACCATATATTTT.

This clone was observed a few times. The J gene is TRBJ1-5, the V gene TRBV19; D ambiguous. This CDR3 comprises 16 residues. The V gene lost 6 bases and the J gene lost 3 bases, with 18 bases spanning the gap. The germline V gene encodes CDR1 LNHDA and CDR2 SQIVND (reference sequence). CDR3 coding DNA: TGTGCCAGTAGCCCCCAGGTGGGTCTCTACAATCAGCCCCAGCATTTT. This codes for CASSPQVGLYNQPQHF.

The genes are TRBV30 and TRBJ1-6; maybe TRBD1 (5 bases). The CDR3 runs to 15 residues. V gave up 0 bases and J gave up 4 bases, with 10 bases separating them. In germline, CDR1 is GTSNPN, CDR2 SVGIG (reference sequence). As DNA, the CDR3 is TGTGCCTGGAGTGTACTGGAGGGGTATAATTCACCCCTCCACTTT. It encodes CAWSVLEGYNSPLHF.